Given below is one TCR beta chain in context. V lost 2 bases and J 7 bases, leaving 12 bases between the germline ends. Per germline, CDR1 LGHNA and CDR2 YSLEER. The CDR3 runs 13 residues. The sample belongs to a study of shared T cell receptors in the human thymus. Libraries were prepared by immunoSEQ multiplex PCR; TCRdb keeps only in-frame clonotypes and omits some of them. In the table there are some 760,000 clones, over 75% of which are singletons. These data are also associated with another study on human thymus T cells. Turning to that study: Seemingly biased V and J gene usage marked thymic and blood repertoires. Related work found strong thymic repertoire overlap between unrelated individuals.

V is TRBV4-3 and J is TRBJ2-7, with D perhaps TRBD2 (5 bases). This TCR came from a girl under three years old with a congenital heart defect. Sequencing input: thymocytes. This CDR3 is CASSQREGGEQYF. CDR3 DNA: TGCGCCAGCAGCCAACGAGAGGGCGGGGAGCAGTACTTC.